This TCR beta chain was sequenced for a study of T cell repertoires in cytomegalovirus infection. Study-wide context: Researchers turned to recently identified HLA-C-restricted CMV epitopes as well as well-studied HLA-B-restricted ones. Study-level findings and limits: HLA-C-restricted, CMV-specific TCR beta clonotypes were dominant ex vivo.

As concerns this clonotype: Antigen: not known.

TCRdb reprocessed the reads via MiXCR and lists one record per CDR3 protein. The sample lists approximately 340,000 distinct CDR3 sequences; roughly 29% were seen once. The material was cultured PBMCs, obtained from culture after CMV antigen stimulation. The sequence came from a human donor in good health (CMV status not recorded). Some clones in this sample may be carry-over from other donors' samples.

Here the CDR3 reads CASSYRRTGATNEKLFF. In nucleotides, the CDR3 is TGTGCCAGCAGTTACCGACGGACTGGGGCAACTAATGAAAAACTGTTTTTT. V and J are TRBV6-5 and TRBJ1-4; D is unclear. The CDR3 is 17 amino acids. Germline CDR1 reads MNHEY; CDR2 reads SVGAGI. V lost 2 bases to trimming and J lost 0 bases, with 13 bases between them.